The rows below give T cell receptor beta chains drawn from one sample of a study of blood T cell repertoires in COVID-19. Clones were sequenced by immunoSEQ multiplex PCR, and TCRdb holds only the in-frame ones, with some missing. In the table there are roughly 170,000 clones, 82% of which are singletons. Sequencing was carried out using PBMCs or T cells enriched from blood (not recorded which). These receptors came from a man in his sixties who had recovered from COVID-19. Each CDR3 is given with its conserved first and last residue. The D gene is left open where the match is weak. Clone size appears in some rows only: once, few, many, or a class for an expanded clone.

d_call j_call clone_size v_call cdr3_nt cdr3_aa
NA TRBJ1-1 NA TRBV11-2 TGTGCCAGCAGTCCCCCCAGGGTAAACACTGAAGCTTTCTTT CASSPPRVNTEAFF
NA TRBJ2-3 NA TRBV21-1 TGTGCCAGCAGCAAAGGCAGACAGGTGAGCACAGATACGCAGTATTTT CASSKGRQVSTDTQYF
TRBD1 TRBJ1-6 NA TRBV7-9 TGTGCCAGCAGCACGGACAGGGGGAGCTCCTATAATTCACCCCTCCACTTT CASSTDRGSSYNSPLHF
NA TRBJ2-7 NA TRBV6-5 TGTGCCAGCGGGCGGGCGCTCTCCTACGAGCAGTACTTC CASGRALSYEQYF
TRBD1 TRBJ1-6 NA TRBV24-1 TGTGCCACCAGTGCCGGACAGGGGAGAAATTCACCCCTCCACTTT CATSAGQGRNSPLHF
TRBD2 TRBJ2-7 NA TRBV18 TGTGCCAGCTCACCTCCGAGGGGAGCGGGAGAGGGCAACGAGCAGTACTTC CASSPPRGAGEGNEQYF
NA TRBJ2-1 NA TRBV3-1/TRBV3-2 TGTGCCAGCAGCCAAGGGCGAGGCCGAAATGAGCAGTTCTTC CASSQGRGRNEQFF
NA TRBJ2-6 NA TRBV5-1 TGCGCCAGCAGCTTGGTTCCAGCGGCTGGGGCCAACGTCCTGACTTTC CASSLVPAAGANVLTF
TRBD1 TRBJ2-2 NA TRBV19 TGTGCCAGTAGTGCAGGGACAGGGTGGGGCGGGGAGCTGTTTTTT CASSAGTGWGGELFF
NA TRBJ1-1 few TRBV18 TGTGCCAGCTCACCACCCGTTCTCAACACTGAAGCTTTCTTT CASSPPVLNTEAFF
NA TRBJ2-7 NA TRBV20-1 TGCAGTGCTAGTAACTTTAACAGTGGCTCCTACGAGCAGTACTTC CSASNFNSGSYEQYF
TRBD1 TRBJ2-1 medium-sized TRBV7-3 TGTGCCAGCAGCTTGACAGGGGGCTCCTACAATGAGCAGTTCTTC CASSLTGGSYNEQFF
TRBD1 TRBJ2-1 NA TRBV24-1 TGTGCCACCAGTGACGGGACAGCCTACAATGAGCAGTTCTTC CATSDGTAYNEQFF
TRBD1 TRBJ1-3 NA TRBV29-1 TGCAGCATCCGGGGGACAGGGTTTGGAAACACCATATATTTT CSIRGTGFGNTIYF
TRBD2 TRBJ2-3 NA TRBV27 TGTGCCAGCAGTTTAACCTTGCCGGGACTAGCGGGACAAGATACGCAGTATTTT CASSLTLPGLAGQDTQYF
NA TRBJ2-3 NA TRBV7-2 TGTGCCAGCAGCTTCGCGGGACTTAGCACAGATACGCAGTATTTT CASSFAGLSTDTQYF
NA TRBJ2-6 NA TRBV7-2 TGTGCCAGCAGCTTAGTAGCCCCTTCGGGTGCTGGGGCCAACGTCCTGACTTTC CASSLVAPSGAGANVLTF
NA TRBJ1-1 NA TRBV19 TGTGCCAGCCTCCCGGGAACAATAAACACTGAAGCTTTCTTT CASLPGTINTEAFF
NA TRBJ2-3 NA TRBV4-1 TGCGCCAGCAGCCAAGATTATAAGGGGGGGAGCACAGATACGCAGTATTTT CASSQDYKGGSTDTQYF
TRBD2 TRBJ2-5 NA TRBV28 TGTGCCAGCAGTTTAGATTCTAGCGGGACGCGGGAGACCCAGTACTTC CASSLDSSGTRETQYF
TRBD1 TRBJ1-2 NA TRBV2 TGTGCCAGCAGTGAGCTTCAGGGGGGCAGAGGGAATGGCTACACCTTC CASSELQGGRGNGYTF
NA TRBJ2-7 NA TRBV28 TGTGCCAGCAGCCATAACCGGGGGAGCTCCTACGAGCAGTACTTC CASSHNRGSSYEQYF
TRBD1 TRBJ1-6 NA TRBV30 TGTGCCTGGAGTCAGGGACAGCAAAATTCACCCCTCCACTTT CAWSQGQQNSPLHF
NA TRBJ1-2 few TRBV6-5 TGTGCCAGCAGGCCCGGGGGGAATGGCTACACCTTC CASRPGGNGYTF